Following are 12 T cell receptor beta chains from one sample sequenced in a study of patients and donors after allogeneic stem cell transplantation. TCRdb reprocessed the RT-PCR reads via MiXCR and lists one record per CDR3 protein. Of about 960,000 distinct CDR3 sequences listed, roughly 18% were seen once; the top ten hold 6%. Sequenced sample: blood, either unsorted or a sorted T cell fraction (not recorded which). These receptors were taken from a human donor who was either an allogeneic HSCT recipient or a stem cell or donor lymphocyte infusion donor (not recorded which). It is not recorded whose cells these are; they may come from a transplant donor.

In this sample, this clonotype turned up many times. The genes are TRBV5-1 and TRBJ1-5; D is unclear. Germline CDR1 reads SGHRS; CDR2 reads YFSETQ. The CDR3 has 15 residues. Trimming removed 4 bases from V and 0 bases from J, with 11 bases in between. The CDR3 loop reads CASSEDGYSNQPQHF. The CDR3 DNA reads as TGCGCCAGCAGCGAGGACGGTTATAGCAATCAGCCCCAGCATTTT.

The CDR3 here is CSILRRGGRTNTEAFF. The CDR3 DNA is TGCAGCATATTACGGAGGGGGGGCAGGACGAACACTGAAGCTTTCTTT. The chain joins TRBV29-1 to TRBJ1-1; D possibly corresponds to TRBD1 (6 bases). CDR1 and CDR2 from the germline V gene are SQVTM and ANQGSEA. The CDR3 totals 16 residues. V was shortened by 8 bases and J by 1 base, with 23 bases between the two germline ends.

This clonotype was counted only a few times. The rearrangement joins TRBV12-3 or TRBV12-4 to TRBJ2-7; 7 bases match TRBD2. Trimming removed 6 bases from V and 3 bases from J; junction bases left unmatched: 5. This CDR3 comprises 13 residues. The CDR3 loop is CASSHGLVYEQYF. The CDR3 nucleotides read TGTGCCAGCAGCCATGGACTAGTCTACGAGCAGTACTTC.

This clonotype was observed a few times. V is TRBV29-1 and J is TRBJ2-4; tentatively, D is TRBD1 or TRBD2 (5 bases each). The germline CDR1 and CDR2 sequences are SQVTM and ANQGSEA. The CDR3 contains 14 residues. V lost 6 bases and J lost 6, with 18 bases in between. The DNA of the CDR3 is TGCAGCGTCTACCGGGACGCAGGACCAAACATTCAGTACTTC. The encoded protein is CSVYRDAGPNIQYF.

This clonotype has at least ten counts. The V and J genes are TRBV29-1 and TRBJ2-3; D might be TRBD1 (6 bases). CDR3 size: 16 residues. Germline V CDR1 and CDR2: SQVTM, ANQGSEA. The V end was cut by 7 bases, the J end by 2 bases, with 22 bases between. This CDR3 reads CSARKGETLLTDTQYF. As DNA, the CDR3 is TGCAGCGCCCGAAAGGGGGAAACCTTGCTCACAGATACGCAGTATTTT.

The chain carries TRBV2 and TRBJ2-7; perhaps D is TRBD1 or TRBD2 (5 bases each). Germline V gene lookup returns CDR1 SNHLY and CDR2 FYNNEI. The CDR3 is 11 residues long. V dropped 11 bases and J dropped 3 bases, with 11 bases sitting between them. CDR3 nucleotides: TGTGCCGGGACGGGCTGCTACGAGCAGTACTTC. Encoded protein: CAGTGCYEQYF.

This clonotype was found many times. The chain links TRBV5-1 to TRBJ2-3, with TRBD1 as a possible D gene (6 bases). Per germline, CDR1 SGHRS and CDR2 YFSETQ. This CDR3 is built from 16 residues. V was shortened by 4 bases and J by 2 bases, with 17 bases between the two germline ends. The CDR3 loop is CASSHTGTQTTDTQYF. In nucleotides, the CDR3 is TGCGCCAGCAGCCACACCGGGACACAGACCACAGATACGCAGTATTTT.

This clonotype was detected only a few times. The rearrangement joins TRBV24-1 to TRBJ2-1, with 10 bases lining up with TRBD1. This CDR3 has 18 residues. Looked up from germline, CDR1 is KGHDR and CDR2 is SFDVKD. With V trimmed by 3 bases and J by 4 bases, 11 bases remained unmatched. CDR3 nucleotides: TGTGCCACCAGTGATGCCCCGCCGGGACAGGGGTTGTACAATGAGCAGTTCTTC. Amino acid sequence: CATSDAPPGQGLYNEQFF.

The chain is built from TRBV12-3 or TRBV12-4 and TRBJ2-1; D is possibly TRBD2 (5 bases). This CDR3 spans 12 amino acids. V lost 2 bases and J lost 13, with 12 bases in between. In nucleotides, the CDR3 is TGTGCCAGCAGTTTAAGGGCGGGCCGCCAGTTCTTC. Its protein is CASSLRAGRQFF.

The gene calls are TRBV11-2 and TRBJ2-7; D is unclear. The CDR3 runs to 14 residues. Germline V gene lookup returns CDR1 SGHAT and CDR2 FQNNGV. Between the trimmed V and J ends, which lost 4 bases and 4 bases, there was a span of 14 bases. CDR3 DNA: TGTGCCAGCAGCTCCGTTCGGGCATCATACGAGCAGTACTTC. Its translation: CASSSVRASYEQYF.

This clonotype was seen repeatedly, ten times or more. The chain combines TRBV6-5 with TRBJ2-3; no clear D gene. Germline V gene lookup returns CDR1 MNHEY and CDR2 SVGAGI. V gave up 2 bases and J gave up 0 bases, with 6 bases separating them. The CDR3 totals 14 residues. The CDR3 DNA sequence: TGTGCCAGCAGTTACGGTGGTAGCACAGATACGCAGTATTTT. This encodes CASSYGGSTDTQYF.

The rearrangement uses TRBV30 and TRBJ1-4; no clear D. CDR1 GTSNPN and CDR2 SVGIG come from the germline V gene (reference sequence). The V gene lost 7 bases and the J gene lost 6 bases, with 15 bases spanning the gap. The CDR3 totals 13 residues. The CDR3 sequence: CALLSRVDEKLFF. The CDR3 bases are TGTGCCTTGCTGTCGAGGGTGGATGAAAAACTGTTTTTT. Full variable domain (outside the CDR3, taken from reference TRBV30 and TRBJ1-4): SQTIHQWPATLVQPVGSPLSLECTVEGTSNPNLYWYRQAAGRGLQLLFYSVGIGQISSEVPQNLSASRPQDRQFILSSKKLLLSDSGFYLCALLSRVDEKLFFGSGTQLSVL.